This T cell receptor (beta chain) is drawn from a study of blood T cells in healthy people across ages. CDR1 is SGHTA and CDR2 is FQGNSA in the germline V gene. This CDR3 has 12 amino acids. V was shortened by 3 bases and J by 1 base, with 3 bases between the two germline ends. This clonotype was observed a few times. A single base separates this from a much larger clone, so it may be a read error. The authors ran a second PCR of roughly 6 to 12 cycles using a sample-barcoded 5' primer and a J-beta primer mix. TCRdb analysed the 5' RACE reads with MiXCR anew, one entry per CDR3 protein. There are around 500,000 distinct CDR3 sequences in the sample; 27% occur only once, and about 3.3% lies in the top ten. These data were also reused for a study on T cells of mothers and their children. That source reports: Once extracted, all RNA went into cDNA synthesis at about 1.5 ug per 15 ul.

The rearrangement joins TRBV7-2 to TRBJ1-1; no clear D gene. The specimen was blood. The clonotype comes from a boy between 2 and 15 years old in good health. CDR3 sequence reads: CASSFWNTEAFF. The DNA of the CDR3 is TGTGCCAGCAGCTTTTGGAACACTGAAGCTTTCTTT.